The rows below give T cell receptor beta chains drawn from one sample of a study of T-cell reconstitution after alpha-beta-depleted transplantation in children. Via MiXCR, TCRdb re-called the PCR reads, giving one row per CDR3 protein. The table lists roughly 570,000 distinct CDR3 sequences, 25% to 30% of them singletons, with around a third in the top ten. Source: PBMCs, taken before TCRalphabeta/CD19-depleted stem cell transplant. The receptors were sampled from a boy under three years old with Wiskott-Aldrich syndrome, due to receive a stem cell transplant. CDR3s include the opening cysteine and the closing phenylalanine or tryptophan. The D gene is left open where the match is weak. Expanded clones are given a class, and other clones once, few, many or no size at all.

clone size,J gene,V gene,D gene,CDR3 length,CDR3 protein,CDR3 DNA
-,TRBJ2-5,TRBV10-1,TRBD2,15,CASSESSGRGETQYF,TGCGCCAGCAGTGAGTCTAGCGGGAGAGGGGAGACCCAGTACTTC
few,TRBJ2-1,TRBV11-2,TRBD1,15,CASSFDRGVNNEQFF,TGTGCCAGCAGCTTCGACAGGGGGGTCAACAATGAGCAGTTCTTC
-,TRBJ1-4,TRBV5-1,-,15,CASREQGITNEKLFF,TGCGCCAGCAGGGAACAGGGTATCACTAATGAAAAACTGTTTTTT
-,TRBJ2-5,TRBV5-1,-,14,CASSPGGPEETQYF,TGCGCCAGCAGCCCCGGGGGTCCAGAAGAGACCCAGTACTTC
few,TRBJ2-1,TRBV5-1,TRBD2,18,CASSSTSSLGAGANEQFF,TGCGCCAGCAGCTCCACATCATCGTTGGGAGCGGGAGCCAATGAGCAGTTCTTC
-,TRBJ2-2,TRBV20-1,-,15,CSAADPREGTGELFF,TGCAGTGCTGCGGACCCACGAGAAGGAACCGGGGAGCTGTTTTTT
once,TRBJ2-7,TRBV10-3,-,16,CAISKKVQGSSYEQYF,TGTGCCATCAGCAAAAAGGTCCAGGGAAGCTCCTACGAGCAGTACTTC
-,TRBJ2-2,TRBV5-1,-,12,CASSFETGELFF,TGCGCCAGCAGCTTCGAGACCGGGGAGCTGTTTTTT
-,TRBJ1-1,TRBV30,-,12,CASGSAYTEAFF,TGTGCCAGCGGGTCAGCGTACACTGAAGCTTTCTTT
-,TRBJ1-1,TRBV11-2,-,15,CASSPHGGRGTEAFF,TGTGCCAGCAGCCCCCACGGCGGGCGCGGGACTGAAGCTTTCTTT
few,TRBJ2-1,TRBV30,TRBD2,16,CAWSISGSTFSDEQFF,TGTGCCTGGAGTATTAGCGGGAGTACTTTTAGCGATGAGCAGTTCTTC
once,TRBJ2-5,TRBV27,-,12,CAVGSRKDTQYF,TGTGCCGTTGGGAGCCGCAAGGATACCCAGTACTTC
few,TRBJ1-4,TRBV5-1,-,14,CASSLGTTNEKLFF,TGCGCCAGCAGCTTGGGGACGACTAATGAAAAACTGTTTTTT
-,TRBJ1-1,TRBV27,-,14,CASSFLTGPDEAFF,TGTGCCAGCAGTTTCCTGACAGGTCCTGACGAAGCTTTCTTT
few,TRBJ2-1,TRBV10-2,-,17,CASSEWGQGFSYNEQFF,TGCGCCAGCAGTGAGTGGGGACAAGGGTTTTCCTACAATGAGCAGTTCTTC
-,TRBJ2-7,TRBV5-1,TRBD2,15,CASSLVWTGGDEQYF,TGCGCCAGCAGCTTGGTGTGGACGGGAGGCGACGAGCAGTACTTC
many,TRBJ2-3,TRBV5-1,-,15,CASSLRGGSTDTQYF,TGCGCCAGCAGCTTGAGGGGCGGAAGCACAGATACGCAGTATTTT
-,TRBJ2-7,TRBV28,-,12,CASSLVSGEQYF,TGTGCCAGCAGTCTAGTCAGTGGAGAGCAGTACTTC
-,TRBJ1-2,TRBV28,TRBD1,13,CASSRTGDWGYTF,TGTGCCAGCAGTCGGACAGGGGATTGGGGCTACACCTTC
-,TRBJ2-7,TRBV28,-,12,CASGDFVYEQYF,TGTGCCAGCGGGGACTTCGTCTACGAGCAGTACTTC
-,TRBJ2-1,TRBV9,-,21,CASSPKGGASGMGGRYNEQFF,TGTGCCAGCAGCCCAAAAGGGGGGGCTAGCGGAATGGGGGGCCGATACAATGAGCAGTTCTTC